The present T cell receptor beta chain was sequenced within a study of shared T cell receptors in the human thymus. V was pared by 0 bases and J by 2 bases, with 20 bases between. CDR3 length: 18 residues. CDR1 is SGHTA, CDR2 FQGNSA, per germline. The data were produced by immunoSEQ multiplex PCR, yet TCRdb's version contains in-frame clones alone and is incomplete. This table has 500,000 to 850,000 clones, approximately 87% appearing once. The sample was also reused in another study, on human thymus T cells. As that report states: Infants served as donors; they were healthy and Finnish and were having corrective surgery for congenital heart defects. The thymus was resected at corrective cardiac surgery. There appeared to be biased usage of V and J genes in thymic and blood repertoires. Thymic TCR repertoires of unrelated people reportedly overlapped highly.

The sequence was collected from a boy under three years old with a congenital heart defect. The chain employs TRBV7-2 and TRBJ2-7, with D perhaps TRBD1 (5 bases). The sequenced sample consisted of thymocytes. CDR3 bases: TGTGCCAGCAGCTTAGCGCAAGGGGCGGTACACAGGACCTACGAGCAGTACTTC. Translating it yields CASSLAQGAVHRTYEQYF.